A selection of T cell receptor beta chains follows, all from one sample in a study of CD4 T cells in relation to SARS-CoV-2 and coronaviruses. Repertoires were generated with immunoSEQ multiplex PCR, while TCRdb's copy carries only in-frame clones and drops some. The sample records tens of thousands of clones, about 90% being singletons. Sequencing used naive CD4+ T cells from PBMCs. The receptors were sampled from an adult with COVID-19. Each CDR3 is given with its conserved first and last residue. The D gene is left open where the match is weak. Rows may omit the clone size; those that give it use once, few, many or a size class.

d_gene,j_gene,abundance,v_gene,CDR3aa,CDR3nt
.,TRBJ1-2,.,TRBV28,CASTVQSNYGYTF,TGTGCCAGCACCGTACAGTCTAACTATGGCTACACCTTC
TRBD2,TRBJ2-1,.,TRBV10-3,CALRELAANEQFF,TGTGCCCTCAGGGAGCTAGCGGCTAATGAGCAGTTCTTC
.,TRBJ1-5,.,TRBV21-1,CASSDPGTGNSNQPQHF,TGTGCCAGCAGCGACCCCGGGACAGGGAACAGCAATCAGCCCCAGCATTTT
TRBD1,TRBJ2-3,.,TRBV19,CASTHTGGTDTQYF,TGTGCCAGTACTCATACAGGGGGCACAGATACGCAGTATTTT
TRBD2,TRBJ2-1,.,TRBV5-4,CASSPSGRQYNEQFF,TGTGCCAGCAGCCCCAGCGGGAGGCAGTACAATGAGCAGTTCTTC
TRBD1,TRBJ1-2,.,TRBV19,CASSRTGTGYGYTF,TGTGCCAGTAGTAGGACCGGGACAGGGTATGGCTACACCTTC
TRBD1,TRBJ1-6,.,TRBV2,CASKATGANSSPLHF,TGTGCCAGCAAAGCGACAGGGGCGAATAGTTCACCCCTCCACTTT
.,TRBJ2-3,.,TRBV5-1,CASTPGQTSSTDTQYF,TGCGCCAGCACCCCTGGTCAGACATCTAGCACAGATACGCAGTATTTT
TRBD2,TRBJ2-7,.,TRBV7-7,CASSLGGSGEQYF,TGTGCCAGCAGCTTAGGCGGGAGTGGTGAGCAGTACTTC
.,TRBJ1-2,.,TRBV6-5,CASSPGVGVNYGYTF,TGTGCCAGCAGCCCAGGTGTCGGGGTTAACTATGGCTACACCTTC
TRBD1,TRBJ2-3,.,TRBV19,CASTERTGATDTQYF,TGTGCCAGTACCGAGAGGACAGGGGCCACAGATACGCAGTATTTT
TRBD1,TRBJ1-2,.,TRBV6-4,CASRQGQDYGYTF,TGTGCCAGCAGACAGGGACAGGACTATGGCTACACCTTC
.,TRBJ1-2,.,TRBV2,CASSEVRDGYTF,TGTGCCAGCAGTGAAGTTCGGGACGGCTACACCTTC
.,TRBJ2-7,.,TRBV7-9,CASSLTFYGGAPEQYF,TGTGCCAGCAGCTTAACTTTTTACGGGGGAGCGCCCGAGCAGTACTTC
.,TRBJ1-5,.,TRBV19,CASSTLRGQNNQPQHF,TGTGCCAGTAGCACCTTGCGGGGCCAAAACAATCAGCCCCAGCATTTT
.,TRBJ1-1,.,TRBV2,CASSPAATFTEAFF,TGTGCCAGCAGTCCCGCCGCTACTTTCACTGAAGCTTTCTTT
.,TRBJ2-2,once,TRBV19,CASTPRWGARDTGELFF,TGTGCCAGTACCCCCCGGTGGGGGGCGCGGGACACCGGGGAGCTGTTTTTT
TRBD1,TRBJ1-5,.,TRBV5-4,CASSLGGTVENSNQPQHF,TGTGCCAGCAGCTTGGGCGGGACAGTGGAGAATAGCAATCAGCCCCAGCATTTT
.,TRBJ1-1,.,TRBV5-1,CASSLGGGAQTEAFF,TGCGCCAGCAGCTTGGGAGGGGGGGCGCAGACTGAAGCTTTCTTT
.,TRBJ1-1,once,TRBV28,CASSLTQNTEAFF,TGTGCCAGCAGTTTGACTCAGAACACTGAAGCTTTCTTT
.,TRBJ1-2,once,TRBV18,CASSPGANYGYTF,TGTGCCAGCTCACCAGGGGCTAACTATGGCTACACCTTC
.,TRBJ2-5,.,TRBV10-3,CAMKTSEGAETQYF,TGTGCCATGAAGACGTCGGAGGGTGCAGAGACCCAGTACTTC
TRBD1,TRBJ2-5,.,TRBV2,CASSGGWTGERETQYF,TGTGCCAGCAGTGGAGGCTGGACAGGGGAGCGAGAGACCCAGTACTTC
TRBD2,TRBJ2-1,.,TRBV28,CASSPMWGGRNYNEQFF,TGTGCCAGCAGTCCAATGTGGGGCGGGAGAAACTACAATGAGCAGTTCTTC
TRBD2,TRBJ2-3,.,TRBV27,CASSPRLAGEDTQYF,TGTGCCAGCAGTCCACGACTAGCGGGAGAGGATACGCAGTATTTT
TRBD2,TRBJ2-3,.,TRBV30,CAWSEPQGSGRELYTQYF,TGTGCCTGGAGCGAACCTCAGGGGAGCGGGAGGGAGTTGTATACGCAGTATTTT
TRBD1,TRBJ1-2,.,TRBV5-6,CASSFRAGGNYGYTF,TGTGCCAGCAGCTTCAGGGCAGGGGGTAACTATGGCTACACCTTC
.,TRBJ1-1,.,TRBV5-1,CASSSQGATLTEAFF,TGCGCCAGCAGCTCGCAGGGAGCAACGCTCACTGAAGCTTTCTTT
TRBD2,TRBJ2-1,.,TRBV9,CASSVSEGMRFSGRGNEQFF,TGTGCCAGCAGCGTCTCTGAGGGGATGAGGTTTAGCGGGAGGGGCAATGAGCAGTTCTTC
.,TRBJ2-7,.,TRBV28,CASSSPYEQYF,TGTGCCAGCAGTTCACCCTACGAGCAGTACTTC
.,TRBJ1-6,.,TRBV30,CAWKDTYNSPLHF,TGTGCCTGGAAAGACACCTATAATTCACCCCTCCACTTT
TRBD2,TRBJ2-1,.,TRBV19,CASSRDYRYNEQFF,TGTGCCAGTAGTAGGGACTACCGCTACAATGAGCAGTTCTTC
.,TRBJ1-5,.,TRBV28,CASSGGGNQPQHF,TGTGCCAGCAGTGGCGGGGGGAATCAGCCCCAGCATTTT
TRBD1,TRBJ1-1,.,TRBV7-9,CASSLQGGTEAFF,TGTGCCAGCAGCTTACAGGGGGGCACTGAAGCTTTCTTT
.,TRBJ2-1,.,TRBV28,CASSVTRLEQFF,TGTGCCAGCAGTGTTACTAGACTTGAGCAGTTCTTC
.,TRBJ2-5,.,TRBV15,CATGRQVQETQYF,TGTGCCACCGGCAGACAGGTACAAGAGACCCAGTACTTC
.,TRBJ2-3,.,TRBV7-8,CASSDQGLDTQYF,TGTGCCAGCAGCGATCAGGGTTTGGATACGCAGTATTTT
TRBD1,TRBJ1-5,.,TRBV5-1,CASSLGDRDQPQHF,TGCGCCAGCAGCTTGGGGGACAGGGATCAGCCCCAGCATTTT
TRBD2,TRBJ2-3,.,TRBV2,CASNGLAGEADTQYF,TGTGCCAGCAATGGACTAGCGGGAGAGGCGGATACGCAGTATTTT
.,TRBJ2-1,.,TRBV24-1,CATSDRAVSSYNEQFF,TGTGCCACCAGTGACCGAGCGGTGAGCTCCTACAATGAGCAGTTCTTC
TRBD2,TRBJ2-7,.,TRBV11-2,CASSSPRTERERPYEQYF,TGTGCCAGCAGCTCGCCCCGAACCGAGCGGGAGCGTCCCTACGAGCAGTACTTC
.,TRBJ1-1,.,TRBV19,CASRYREGTEAFF,TGTGCCAGTAGGTACAGGGAGGGGACTGAAGCTTTCTTT
.,TRBJ2-7,.,TRBV10-3,CAISERQETYEQYF,TGTGCCATCAGTGAGCGACAGGAAACCTACGAGCAGTACTTC